This TCR beta chain was sequenced for a study of blood T cell repertoires in COVID-19. On the study more broadly: Acute-phase and convalescent COVID-19 samples originated in the United States, Italy and Spain. PBMCs, B-cell-depleted T cells, or T cells were the source of the cDNA or gDNA that made up the material.

Trimming cost V 6 bases and J 0 bases, with 3 bases left between them. The CDR3 contains 11 residues. Germline loops: CDR1 SQVTM, CDR2 ANQGSEA. Measured with immunoSEQ multiplex PCR; TCRdb has only the in-frame clones, and not every one. Of about 85,000 clones in the sample, around 91% were seen once. The gene calls are TRBV29-1 and TRBJ1-3, with D hard to call. Sequenced input: peripheral blood. This clonotype originated in a woman aged 80 or over with active or convalescent COVID-19. CDR3 sequence: CSVYSGNTIYF. The CDR3 region has the DNA TGCAGCGTCTACTCTGGAAACACCATATATTTT. Combining the CDR3 with reference TRBV29-1 and TRBJ1-3 gives the whole variable domain SAVISQKPSRDICQRGTSLTIQCQVDSQVTMMFWYRQQPGQSLTLIATANQGSEATYESGFVIDKFPISRPNLTFSTLTVSNMSPEDSSIYLCSVYSGNTIYFGEGSWLTVV.